These T cell receptor beta chains were read from a single sample in a study of blood T cell repertoires in COVID-19. The method was immunoSEQ multiplex PCR; TCRdb's version includes in-frame clones alone and lacks a portion of them. The sample includes approximately 210,000 clones, roughly 82% of them seen just once. Sequenced sample: peripheral blood. The source of these receptors is a woman between 40 and 50 years old with acute or convalescent COVID-19. The CDR3 runs from the conserved cysteine through the conserved F or W. The order of the fields is V gene, J gene, clone size, D gene, CDR3 DNA, CDR3 protein. D genes are given only for firm matches. Clone size is not always given. Where it is, it says once, few, many or a class for expanded clones.

TRBV27	TRBJ2-7	-	-	TGTGCCAGCAGTTTTCTCAGGGGCTACGAGCAGTACTTC	CASSFLRGYEQYF
TRBV5-1	TRBJ2-5	-	-	TGCGCCAGCAGCGGAACTAATAGGGAGACCCAGTACTTC	CASSGTNRETQYF
TRBV10-1	TRBJ2-7	-	TRBD2	TGCGCCAGCAGTGAAACTAGCGGGGGGGCTTCCGAGCAGTACTTC	CASSETSGGASEQYF
TRBV24-1	TRBJ2-3	-	TRBD2	TGTGCCACCAGTGATTGGATAGCGGGAGGCGGAGATACGCAGTATTTT	CATSDWIAGGGDTQYF
TRBV4-3	TRBJ2-7	-	TRBD2	TGCGCCAGCAGCCAGGGACTAGCGGGAGAATATGAGCAGTACTTC	CASSQGLAGEYEQYF
TRBV19	TRBJ2-3	-	TRBD2	TGTGCCAGTAGTAACCTAGCGGGGGGATTCACAGATACGCAGTATTTT	CASSNLAGGFTDTQYF
TRBV29-1	TRBJ2-3	-	TRBD2	TGCAGCGTTGTTGGGCTAGCGGGAGGTGGGACAGATACGCAGTATTTT	CSVVGLAGGGTDTQYF
TRBV5-4	TRBJ1-2	-	-	TGTGCCAGCAGCTTGATGACCCGGGGAGATGGCTACACCTTC	CASSLMTRGDGYTF
TRBV6-5	TRBJ1-6	many	-	TGTGCCAGCTCCCAGGGTGCGGATTCACCCCTCCACTTT	CASSQGADSPLHF
TRBV3-1/TRBV3-2	TRBJ1-4	-	TRBD1	TGTGCCAGCAGCCGTTTCGGACAGGCTAATGAAAAACTGTTTTTT	CASSRFGQANEKLFF
TRBV5-8	TRBJ2-1	-	TRBD2	TGTGCCAGCATCCACGGGCTAGCGGGGGACGTTATCTCCTACAATGAGCAGTTCTTC	CASIHGLAGDVISYNEQFF
TRBV6-2/TRBV6-3	TRBJ1-5	-	TRBD1	TGTGCCAGCAGTTACTCGATTGACAGGGCGGATAATAGCAATCAGCCCCAGCATTTT	CASSYSIDRADNSNQPQHF
TRBV7-2	TRBJ2-5	-	TRBD1	TGTGCCAGCAGCATAGGGGACAGGGGGTACCAAGAGACCCAGTACTTC	CASSIGDRGYQETQYF
TRBV19	TRBJ2-2	few	-	TGTGCCAGTAAGGGCGGGGTTGAGACCGGGGAGCTGTTTTTT	CASKGGVETGELFF
TRBV24-1	TRBJ2-3	-	-	TGTGCCACCAGTGACCACAGATCTAGCACAGATACGCAGTATTTT	CATSDHRSSTDTQYF
TRBV27	TRBJ1-5	-	TRBD1	TGTGCCAGCAGTTCGTCCCCGCCAGGGGGTTCACTCAATCAGCCCCAGCATTTT	CASSSSPPGGSLNQPQHF
TRBV11-2	TRBJ2-7	once	TRBD2	TGTGCCAGCAGCTTAGGACAAGGGACTATCTACGAGCAGTACTTC	CASSLGQGTIYEQYF
TRBV10-2	TRBJ1-1	-	-	TGCGCCAGCGGGGAGGAGGGGTGGGTCACTGAAGCTTTCTTT	CASGEEGWVTEAFF
TRBV6-1	TRBJ1-2	-	-	TGTGCCAGCAGTGAAGCGGAGCCAGGTCGGGGTGGCTACACCTTC	CASSEAEPGRGGYTF
TRBV18	TRBJ2-1	-	TRBD1	TGTGCCAGCTCACCAACCACAGGGGTTGGTGAGCAGTTCTTC	CASSPTTGVGEQFF
TRBV15	TRBJ2-2	-	TRBD1	TGTGCCACCAGCAGGGACAGGGGGCAGAACACCGGGGAGCTGTTTTTT	CATSRDRGQNTGELFF
TRBV19	TRBJ1-2	-	-	TGTGCCACCTTTGTAGGGGTCACCCCCCTATATAACTATGGCTACACCTTC	CATFVGVTPLYNYGYTF
TRBV27	TRBJ1-3	-	TRBD1	TGTGCCAGCAGTTTAACGGGACAGGGATTACCTGGAAACACCATATATTTT	CASSLTGQGLPGNTIYF
TRBV25-1	TRBJ2-7	once	TRBD1	TGTGCCAGCAGTAAGGCGGGACAGGGGACCTACGAGCAGTACTTC	CASSKAGQGTYEQYF
TRBV18	TRBJ2-7	-	-	TGTGCCAGCTCACCCACAGGCTACGAGCAGTACTTC	CASSPTGYEQYF
TRBV24-1	TRBJ2-1	-	TRBD2	TGTGCCACCAGTGATGCCGGGACTAGCGGGGGGAATGAGCAGTTCTTC	CATSDAGTSGGNEQFF
TRBV5-1	TRBJ2-5	-	-	TGCGCCAGCAGCCTCGGGGGAGAAGAGACCCAGTACTTC	CASSLGGEETQYF
TRBV19	TRBJ1-1	-	-	TGTGCCAGTAGTATCGGAAGGGGCACTGAAGCTTTCTTT	CASSIGRGTEAFF
TRBV6-5	TRBJ2-2	-	-	TGTGCCAGCAGTTACGGATCCTCGGGCGGGGAGCTGTTTTTT	CASSYGSSGGELFF
TRBV27	TRBJ2-7	-	-	TGTGCCAGCAGTTTAGTCCCCGGGTACGAGCAGTACTTC	CASSLVPGYEQYF
TRBV5-1	TRBJ1-2	-	TRBD1	TGCGCCAGCAGCACCACGACAGGGCCCTATGGCTACACCTTC	CASSTTTGPYGYTF
TRBV27	TRBJ1-6	-	-	TGTGCCAGCAGTTTTCGGGTTTTCAATTCACCCCTCCACTTT	CASSFRVFNSPLHF
TRBV6-5	TRBJ1-6	-	TRBD1	TGTGCCAGCAGTTATATCGTCGGGACAGCGCTCCCCCTCCACTTT	CASSYIVGTALPLHF
TRBV23-1	TRBJ1-1	once	-	TGCGCCAGCAGTCAATCGCCCCCGGGTGGCACTGAAGCTTTCTTT	CASSQSPPGGTEAFF
TRBV10-1	TRBJ2-1	once	TRBD2	TGCGCCAGCACTCGCGGGGGGGCCGGCTACAATGAGCAGTTCTTC	CASTRGGAGYNEQFF
TRBV10-2	TRBJ2-1	few	TRBD2	TGCGCCAGCAGAGTACATAGCGGGACATACAATGAGCAGTTCTTC	CASRVHSGTYNEQFF
TRBV4-3	TRBJ2-1	-	TRBD2	TGCGCCAGCAGCCAAGAGGGCGGGAGGGCCGTCTACAATGAGCAGTTCTTC	CASSQEGGRAVYNEQFF
TRBV7-2	TRBJ2-6	-	-	TGTGCCAGCAGCCAGAACTCTGGGGCCAACGTCCTGACTTTC	CASSQNSGANVLTF
TRBV11-2	TRBJ2-7	-	-	TGTGCCAGCAGCCTCGGACCGGGGATCTACGAGCAGTACTTC	CASSLGPGIYEQYF
TRBV19	TRBJ1-1	-	-	TGTGCCAGCATGACCAGGGCCGCTGAAGCTTTCTTT	CASMTRAAEAFF
TRBV30	TRBJ2-7	few	TRBD1	TGTGCCTGGAGCCGGGACAGTCTCTCCTACGAGCAGTACTTC	CAWSRDSLSYEQYF
TRBV7-6	TRBJ2-1	-	TRBD2	TGTGCCAGCAGCTTAGCACCGGGGCTAGCGGGAATGGGCAATGAGCAGTTCTTC	CASSLAPGLAGMGNEQFF
TRBV4-1	TRBJ2-3	-	TRBD2	TGCGCCAGCAGCCAAGTAGCACTAGCGGGAGTCAATCCAGATACGCAGTATTTT	CASSQVALAGVNPDTQYF
TRBV7-2	TRBJ2-7	-	-	TGTGCCAGCAGCTTAAGAGGGAAGCAGTACTTC	CASSLRGKQYF